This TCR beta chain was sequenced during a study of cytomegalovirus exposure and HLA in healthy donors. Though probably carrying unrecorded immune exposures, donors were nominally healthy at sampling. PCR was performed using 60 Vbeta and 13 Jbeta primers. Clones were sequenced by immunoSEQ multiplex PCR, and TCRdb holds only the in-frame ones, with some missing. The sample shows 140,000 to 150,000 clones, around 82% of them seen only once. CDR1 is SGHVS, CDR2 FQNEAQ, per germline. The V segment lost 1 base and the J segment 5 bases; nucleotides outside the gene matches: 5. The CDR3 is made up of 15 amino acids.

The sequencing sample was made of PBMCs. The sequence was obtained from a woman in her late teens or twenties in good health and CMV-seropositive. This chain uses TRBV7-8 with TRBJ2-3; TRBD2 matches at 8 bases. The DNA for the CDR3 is TGTGCCAGCAGCTTAGACGGGGGGGCTGGAGATACGCAGTATTTT. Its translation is CASSLDGGAGDTQYF.